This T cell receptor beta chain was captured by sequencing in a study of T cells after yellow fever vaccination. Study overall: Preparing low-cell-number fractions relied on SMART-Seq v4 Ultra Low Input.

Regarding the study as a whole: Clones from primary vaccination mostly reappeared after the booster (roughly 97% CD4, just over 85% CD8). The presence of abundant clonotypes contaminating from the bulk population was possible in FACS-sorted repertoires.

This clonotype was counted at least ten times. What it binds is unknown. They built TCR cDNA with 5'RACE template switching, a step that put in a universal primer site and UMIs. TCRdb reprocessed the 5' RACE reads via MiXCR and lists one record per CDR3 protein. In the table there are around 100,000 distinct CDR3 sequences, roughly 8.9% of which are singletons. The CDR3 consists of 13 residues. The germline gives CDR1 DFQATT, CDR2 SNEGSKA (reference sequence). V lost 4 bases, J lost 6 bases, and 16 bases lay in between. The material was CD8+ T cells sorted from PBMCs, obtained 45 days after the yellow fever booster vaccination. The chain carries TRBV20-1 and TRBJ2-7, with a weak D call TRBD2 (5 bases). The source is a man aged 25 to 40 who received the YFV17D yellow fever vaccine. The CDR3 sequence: CSAIPPGSLEQYF. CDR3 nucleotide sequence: TGCAGTGCTATCCCACCGGGATCTCTCGAGCAGTACTTC.